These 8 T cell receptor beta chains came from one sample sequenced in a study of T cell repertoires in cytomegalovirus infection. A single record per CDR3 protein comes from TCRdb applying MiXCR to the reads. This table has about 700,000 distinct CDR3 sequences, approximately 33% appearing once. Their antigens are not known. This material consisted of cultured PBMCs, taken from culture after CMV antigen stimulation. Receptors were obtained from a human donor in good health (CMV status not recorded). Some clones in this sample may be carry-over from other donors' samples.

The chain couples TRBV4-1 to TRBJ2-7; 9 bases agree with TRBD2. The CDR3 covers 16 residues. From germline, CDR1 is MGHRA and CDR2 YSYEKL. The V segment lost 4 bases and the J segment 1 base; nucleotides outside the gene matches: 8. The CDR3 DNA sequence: TGCGCCAGCAGCCGACTTAGCGGGAGTTGGTCCTACGAGCAGTACTTC. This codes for CASSRLSGSWSYEQYF.

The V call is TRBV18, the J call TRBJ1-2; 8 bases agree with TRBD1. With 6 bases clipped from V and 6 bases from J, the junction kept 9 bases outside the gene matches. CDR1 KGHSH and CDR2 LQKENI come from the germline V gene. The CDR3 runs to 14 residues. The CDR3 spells CASSPQGALDGYTF. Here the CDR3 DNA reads TGTGCCAGCTCCCCTCAGGGGGCGTTGGATGGCTACACCTTC.

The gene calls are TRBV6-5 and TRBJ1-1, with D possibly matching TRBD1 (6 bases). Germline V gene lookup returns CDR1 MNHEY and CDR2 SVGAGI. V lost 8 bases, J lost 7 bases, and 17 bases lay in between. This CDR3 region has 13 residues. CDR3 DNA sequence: TGTGCCAGCTTGAAGTCGGGGGGCGTTGAAGCTTTCTTT. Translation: CASLKSGGVEAFF.

The CDR3 DNA sequence: TGTGCCAGCAGTATTGACAGGGTCAACACAGATACGCAGTATTTT. This encodes CASSIDRVNTDTQYF. The rearrangement links TRBV6-5 to TRBJ2-3; 7 nucleotides line up with TRBD1. Trimming at V came to 5 bases and at J to 2 bases, leaving 7 bases not matched to a gene. CDR1 MNHEY and CDR2 SVGAGI come from the germline V gene. The length of the CDR3 is 15 residues.

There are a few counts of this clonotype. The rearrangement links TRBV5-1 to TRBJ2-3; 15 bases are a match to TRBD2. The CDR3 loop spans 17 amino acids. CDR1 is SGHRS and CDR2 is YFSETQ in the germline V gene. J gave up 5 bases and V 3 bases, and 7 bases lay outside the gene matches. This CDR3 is CASSSGTSGGPLDTQYF. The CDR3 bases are TGCGCCAGCAGCTCCGGGACTAGCGGGGGGCCACTAGATACGCAGTATTTT.

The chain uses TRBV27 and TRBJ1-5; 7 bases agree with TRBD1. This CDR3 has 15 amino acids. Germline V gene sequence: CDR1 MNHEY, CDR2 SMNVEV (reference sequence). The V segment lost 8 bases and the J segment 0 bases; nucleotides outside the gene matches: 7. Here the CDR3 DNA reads TGTGCCAGCGGATTCGGGACAGATAGCAATCAGCCCCAGCATTTT. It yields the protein CASGFGTDSNQPQHF.

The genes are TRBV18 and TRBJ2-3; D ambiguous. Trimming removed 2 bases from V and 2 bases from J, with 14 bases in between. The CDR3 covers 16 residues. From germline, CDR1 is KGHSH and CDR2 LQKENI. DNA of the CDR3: TGTGCCAGCTCACCATCTATGAATGGAGCCACAGATACGCAGTATTTT. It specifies CASSPSMNGATDTQYF.

CDR3 bases: TGTGCCAGTAATCACCGGGCCCCCGGCAATGAGCAGTTCTTC. It translates to CASNHRAPGNEQFF. V and J are TRBV19 and TRBJ2-1; D is unresolved. CDR3 length equals 14 residues. V was trimmed by 7 bases and J by 6 bases, leaving 16 bases between them. Germline V lookup: CDR1 LNHDA, CDR2 SQIVND (reference sequence). Supplemented by reference TRBV19 and TRBJ2-1, the full variable domain reads DGGITQSPKYLFRKEGQNVTLSCEQNLNHDAMYWYRQDPGQGLRLIYYSQIVNDFQKGDIAEGYSVSREKKESFPLTVTSAQKNPTAFYLCASNHRAPGNEQFFGPGTRLTVL.